Shown below are 31 T cell receptor beta chains from a single sample sequenced in a study of identical twins. Using its own MiXCR run on the 5' RACE reads, TCRdb lists one record per CDR3 protein. The table includes some 600,000 distinct CDR3 sequences, around 7.5% detected once. This sample also appeared in a second study, on yellow fever vaccine responses in identical twins.

Sequencing input: PBMCs. The receptors shown here come from a young woman in good health.

In this sample, this clonotype turned up a few times. The V gene is TRBV20-1, the J gene TRBJ1-1; weak D call: TRBD1 (6 bases). Germline CDR1 DFQATT, CDR2 SNEGSKA (reference sequence). The CDR3 length is 15 residues. The V end lost 3 bases, the J end lost 0 bases, and 14 bases lay between the germline ends. This CDR3 is CSASDQGTMNTEAFF. The CDR3 DNA follows: TGCAGTGCTAGCGATCAGGGGACCATGAACACTGAAGCTTTCTTT.

This clonotype was counted only a few times. V and J are TRBV7-9 and TRBJ2-1; D is possibly TRBD2 (5 bases). The germline V and J ends were trimmed by 3 bases and 6 bases, with 18 bases remaining between them. This CDR3 has 16 residues. Germline-derived CDR1 and CDR2 are SEHNR and FQNEAQ (reference sequence). This CDR3 is CASSFTDSSPVNEQFF. Written as DNA, the CDR3 is TGTGCCAGCAGCTTCACGGACTCCTCCCCGGTCAATGAGCAGTTCTTC.

The genes are TRBV5-1 and TRBJ2-3, with D possibly matching TRBD2 (6 bases). The CDR3 is 13 amino acids. Germline CDR1 reads SGHRS; CDR2 reads YFSETQ. Deletions cut 6 bases from V and 6 bases from J, with 14 bases between. Written as DNA, the CDR3 is TGCGCCAGCAACTCGGGGGTGGGTGATACGCAGTATTTT. Its protein is CASNSGVGDTQYF.

This chain connects TRBV27 to TRBJ1-2; D possibly corresponds to TRBD1 (5 bases). Germline V gives CDR1 MNHEY, CDR2 SMNVEV (reference sequence). Between the trimmed V and J ends, which lost 6 bases and 7 bases, there was a span of 15 bases. The CDR3 loop spans 13 amino acids. CDR3 region: CASRAAGFVGYTF. For the CDR3, the DNA is TGTGCCAGCAGGGCAGCAGGGTTTGTTGGCTACACCTTC.

This clonotype was found many times. The rearrangement uses TRBV27 and TRBJ1-3; the D is unclear. The CDR3 runs 14 residues. The germline V and J ends were trimmed by 7 bases and 0 bases, with 10 bases remaining between them. Germline CDR1 is MNHEY and CDR2 is SMNVEV (reference sequence). The CDR3: CASTREDSGNTIYF. The CDR3 DNA follows: TGTGCCAGCACCCGGGAGGACTCTGGAAACACCATATATTTT.

The table lists this clonotype with a few counts. The genes are TRBV29-1 and TRBJ2-2, with D possibly being TRBD1 (7 bases). Per the germline V gene, CDR1 is SQVTM and CDR2 is ANQGSEA. CDR3 size: 15 residues. V lost 6 bases to trimming and J lost 5 bases, with 19 bases between them. In DNA form, the CDR3 reads TGCAGCGTACGGGTTTTGGAGGGGGCGACCGGGGAGCTGTTTTTT. This translates into CSVRVLEGATGELFF.

This clonotype was counted a few times. The V and J genes are TRBV14 and TRBJ2-1; D may match TRBD1 or TRBD2 (5 bases each). Per the germline V gene, CDR1 is SGHDN and CDR2 is FVKESK. This CDR3 is built from 15 residues. V was pared by 5 bases and J by 2 bases, with 13 bases between. DNA of the CDR3: TGTGCCAGCAGCTATTCAGGGACCCCCTACAATGAGCAGTTCTTC. Translated, it gives CASSYSGTPYNEQFF. Supplemented by reference TRBV14 and TRBJ2-1, the full variable domain reads EAGVTQFPSHSVIEKGQTVTLRCDPISGHDNLYWYRRVMGKEIKFLLHFVKESKQDESGMPNNRFLAERTGGTYSTLKVQPAELEDSGVYFCASSYSGTPYNEQFFGPGTRLTVL.

Ten or more counts support this clonotype. The chain has TRBV12-3 or TRBV12-4 and TRBJ1-1, with D tentatively TRBD1 (5 bases). The germline V and J ends were trimmed by 6 bases and 1 base, with 9 bases remaining between them. The CDR3 covers 13 residues. CDR3 amino acids: CASRGLTNTEAFF. In nucleotides, the CDR3 is TGTGCCAGCAGGGGACTCACGAACACTGAAGCTTTCTTT.

The sample holds a few counts of this clonotype. The chain has TRBV7-8 and TRBJ1-6; possibly TRBD1 for D (5 bases). There are 16 residues in the CDR3. CDR1 is SGHVS and CDR2 is FQNEAQ in the germline V gene. The germline V and J ends were trimmed by 3 bases and 8 bases, with 17 bases remaining between them. CDR3 sequence: CASSFQTQGTDSPLHF. The CDR3 DNA reads as TGTGCCAGCAGCTTTCAAACCCAGGGAACGGATTCACCCCTCCACTTT.

The sample holds a few counts of this clonotype. The chain uses TRBV7-9 and TRBJ2-7; D assignment may be TRBD1 or TRBD2 (5 bases each). Germline CDR1 reads SEHNR; CDR2 reads FQNEAQ (reference sequence). CDR3 size: 15 residues. Trimming removed 3 bases at V and 2 bases at J, with 14 bases between. CDR3 sequence reads: CASSLFRDGPYEQYF. The CDR3 region has the DNA TGTGCCAGCAGCTTGTTCCGGGACGGTCCCTACGAGCAGTACTTC.

The J gene is TRBJ1-4, the V gene TRBV29-1; 9 nucleotides match TRBD1. Germline lookup yields CDR1 SQVTM and CDR2 ANQGSEA. The junction had 15 bases not matched to a gene; V was cut back by 2 bases and J by 11 bases. The CDR3 is 16 residues long. The chain's CDR3 is CSVETGPGQGLDKLFF. The CDR3, as DNA: TGCAGCGTTGAAACGGGTCCGGGACAGGGACTGGATAAACTGTTTTTT.

This chain links TRBV29-1 with TRBJ1-2, with D perhaps TRBD1 (6 bases). Germline loops: CDR1 SQVTM, CDR2 ANQGSEA. The CDR3 sequence is 12 residues long. Trimming took 6 bases from V and 7 from J, leaving 15 bases between them. The CDR3 DNA reads TGCAGCGTCGGTGCACAGGGTGGTGGCTACACCTTC. This sequence encodes CSVGAQGGGYTF.

This chain connects TRBV10-3 to TRBJ2-2, with D perhaps TRBD1 (6 bases). Germline V CDR1 and CDR2: ENHRY, SYGVKD. V gave up 4 bases and J gave up 4 bases, with 10 bases separating them. The CDR3 is 14 amino acids. CDR3 protein: CAISGTARTGELFF. The DNA of the CDR3 is TGTGCCATCAGTGGGACAGCACGCACCGGGGAGCTGTTTTTT.

This clonotype was counted many times. This chain uses TRBV5-1 with TRBJ1-5; D is undetermined. Deletions cut 1 base from V and 4 bases from J, with 6 bases between. The germline V gene has CDR1 SGHRS and CDR2 YFSETQ. CDR3 length: 13 amino acids. The CDR3 nucleotides are TGCGCCAGCAGCTTGATTCCGAATCAGCCCCAGCATTTT. Translated, it gives CASSLIPNQPQHF.

Many counts were recorded for this clonotype. This chain links TRBV10-3 with TRBJ2-2; no definite D call. Germline V gene sequence: CDR1 ENHRY, CDR2 SYGVKD. The germline V and J ends were trimmed by 2 bases and 5 bases, with 9 bases remaining between them. The CDR3 has 14 residues. The CDR3 protein is CAISEGRDTGELFF. Written as DNA, the CDR3 is TGTGCCATCAGTGAGGGGCGCGATACCGGGGAGCTGTTTTTT.

This clonotype showed up just a few times. This chain joins TRBV7-8 and TRBJ1-5; 7 nucleotides agree with TRBD1. The CDR3 consists of 17 residues. V trimming: 2 bases; J trimming: 5 bases; junction bases outside the gene matches: 12. CDR1 SGHVS and CDR2 FQNEAQ come from the germline V gene. The CDR3 DNA sequence: TGTGCCAGCAGCTTAAGAGTAGTATTACAGGGGCATCAGCCCCAGCATTTT. It yields the protein CASSLRVVLQGHQPQHF.

This clonotype has a count of ten or more. The J gene is TRBJ2-7, the V gene TRBV12-3 or TRBV12-4; 8 bases match TRBD2. V lost 6 bases to trimming and J lost 7 bases; unmatched junction nucleotides: 8. The length of the CDR3 is 13 residues. For the CDR3, the DNA is TGTGCCAGCAGCCCAGCGGGAGCGGGGGAGCAGTACTTC. Residues: CASSPAGAGEQYF.

The chain joins TRBV5-1 to TRBJ2-7; 11 bases map to TRBD2. The CDR3 has 16 amino acids. Trimming took 0 bases from V and 2 from J; bases not matched to a gene: 4. Germline values: CDR1 SGHRS, CDR2 YFSETQ. CDR3 in amino acids: CASSLGGTSGTYEQYV. The CDR3, as DNA: TGCGCCAGCAGCTTGGGGGGGACTAGCGGAACCTACGAGCAGTACGTC.

This clonotype has ten or more counts. CDR3 DNA: TGCGCCAGCAGCCAAGTCTTCGTGGTGGGAGGCACCTACGAGCAGTACTTC. Translating gives CASSQVFVVGGTYEQYF. This rearrangement joins TRBV4-1 to TRBJ2-7; D might be TRBD2 (6 bases). Germline V gene lookup returns CDR1 MGHRA and CDR2 YSYEKL. The V end lost 1 base, the J end lost 2 bases, and 18 bases lay between the germline ends. The CDR3 is made up of 17 amino acids.

This sequence joins TRBV6-5 and TRBJ1-2, with D tentatively TRBD1 (5 bases). CDR3 length: 14 amino acids. V was pared by 2 bases and J by 1 base, with 8 bases between. Germline lookup yields CDR1 MNHEY and CDR2 SVGAGI. The chain's CDR3 is CASSYRGDNYGYTF. The CDR3 bases are TGTGCCAGCAGTTACCGGGGGGATAACTATGGCTACACCTTC.

This clonotype was seen many times. This rearrangement joins TRBV5-1 to TRBJ2-1; D call uncertain. The germline V gene has CDR1 SGHRS and CDR2 YFSETQ. The CDR3 extends over 14 amino acids. The ends were cut back, 1 base at V and 1 base at J, with 6 bases in the middle. Written as DNA, the CDR3 is TGCGCCAGCAGCTTGACGGATTCCTACAATGAGCAGTTCTTC. Translating it yields CASSLTDSYNEQFF.

This clonotype was recorded many times. J is TRBJ2-1 and V is TRBV20-1, with TRBD2 as a possible D gene (5 bases). This CDR3 is built from 12 residues. Germline V gene data show CDR1 as DFQATT and CDR2 as SNEGSKA (reference sequence). With 3 bases removed from V and 10 bases from J, the gap between germline ends came to 13 bases. CDR3 in amino acids: CSARAREYEQFF. CDR3 sequence (DNA): TGCAGTGCTAGGGCAAGGGAGTACGAGCAGTTCTTC.

The V gene is TRBV7-3, the J gene TRBJ2-3; D gene unclear. This CDR3 region has 15 residues. Trimming cost V 2 bases and J 4 bases, with 13 bases left between them. The germline V gene encodes CDR1 SGHTA and CDR2 FQGTGA. The CDR3 DNA reads as TGTGCCAGCAGCTTAGCACCCGGCGTTTCAGATACGCAGTATTTT. It translates to CASSLAPGVSDTQYF.

This clonotype was picked up a small number of times. The rearrangement links TRBV5-5 to TRBJ1-4; no firm D call. The V gene lost 4 bases and the J gene lost 4 bases, with 11 bases spanning the gap. Germline CDR1 reads SGHKS; CDR2 reads YYEKEE (reference sequence). CDR3 length: 14 residues. In nucleotides, the CDR3 is TGTGCCAGCAGCCCGACTGTATTTAATGAAAAACTGTTTTTT. This gives the protein CASSPTVFNEKLFF.

This clonotype has a handful of counts. The chain is built from TRBV7-9 and TRBJ1-6; possibly TRBD1 for D (5 bases). With 1 base removed from V and 6 bases from J, the gap between germline ends came to 10 bases. The CDR3 is made up of 15 amino acids. CDR1 is SEHNR and CDR2 is FQNEAQ in the germline V gene (reference sequence). CDR3 sequence (DNA): TGTGCCAGCAGCTTAGGGGGGGGGACTAATTCACCCCTCCACTTT. This gives the protein CASSLGGGTNSPLHF.

This clonotype appeared many times. The chain joins TRBV20-1 to TRBJ1-4; D unclear. The V and J ends lost 4 bases and 4 bases respectively, with 13 bases between them. CDR3 size: 14 residues. The germline V gene encodes CDR1 DFQATT and CDR2 SNEGSKA (reference sequence). The DNA for the CDR3 is TGCAGTGCTACGCAGGATATTATTAATGAAAAACTGTTTTTT. This translates into CSATQDIINEKLFF.

The table lists this clonotype with many counts. The J gene is TRBJ2-7, the V gene TRBV12-3 or TRBV12-4; 9 positions agree with TRBD2. J lost 3 bases, V lost 2 bases, and 11 bases had no gene match. CDR3 length: 17 residues. The CDR3 is CASSLSPTSGPSYEQYF. The DNA for the CDR3 is TGTGCCAGCAGTTTAAGCCCAACTAGCGGGCCGAGCTACGAGCAGTACTTC.

The chain employs TRBV19 and TRBJ2-1; 15 nucleotides line up with TRBD2. Germline V gene lookup returns CDR1 LNHDA and CDR2 SQIVND (reference sequence). The CDR3 spans 17 residues. J lost 7 bases, V lost 3 bases, and 7 bases had no gene match. CDR3 bases: TGTGCCAGTAGTATCCGATGGACTAGCGGGGGGGGAAATGAGCAGTTCTTC. Translating gives CASSIRWTSGGGNEQFF.

This clonotype has only a few counts. The chain employs TRBV20-1 and TRBJ2-5, with D perhaps matching TRBD2 (5 bases). This CDR3 has 15 amino acids. V was clipped by 0 bases and J by 5 bases, with 16 bases between them. The germline V gene encodes CDR1 DFQATT and CDR2 SNEGSKA (reference sequence). The CDR3 loop reads CSARDVGQPGETQYF. CDR3 sequence (DNA): TGCAGTGCTAGAGACGTAGGGCAGCCGGGGGAGACCCAGTACTTC.

The table lists this clonotype with many counts. This chain joins TRBV5-1 and TRBJ2-7; D not certain. This CDR3 spans 14 amino acids. V dropped 0 bases and J dropped 5 bases, with 12 bases sitting between them. Per germline, CDR1 SGHRS and CDR2 YFSETQ. The DNA for the CDR3 is TGCGCCAGCAGCTTGGAACTATTATTCCACGAGCAGTACTTC. Protein sequence: CASSLELLFHEQYF. Using reference TRBV5-1 and TRBJ2-7 for the parts outside the CDR3, the full variable domain is KAGVTQTPRYLIKTRGQQVTLSCSPISGHRSVSWYQQTPGQGLQFLFEYFSETQRNKGNFPGRFSGRQFSNSRSEMNVSTLELGDSALYLCASSLELLFHEQYFGPGTRLTVT.

The V gene is TRBV12-3 or TRBV12-4, the J gene TRBJ2-7; weak D call: TRBD2 (7 bases). This CDR3 is 14 amino acids long. V dropped 8 bases and J dropped 5 bases, with 19 bases sitting between them. CDR3 in amino acids: CASRRAGASDEQYF. In nucleotides, the CDR3 is TGTGCCAGCCGACGCGCGGGGGCGAGTGACGAGCAGTACTTC.